This TCR beta chain was identified during a study of T cell responses to AZD1222 COVID-19 vaccine. Sequencing used immunoSEQ multiplex PCR; TCRdb keeps in-frame clones, though not all of them. The sample lists around 130,000 clones, 91% occurring once. Whole-study results and caveats: Spike-specific TCR depth and breadth grew after two AZD1222 doses.

Germline CDR1 SGHAT, CDR2 FQNNGV. The CDR3 is 16 amino acids. Trimming took off 1 base at V and 0 bases at J, with 11 bases between the two ends. Turning to this clone: What it binds is not known.

This sequence was found in an adult who received the AZD1222 COVID-19 vaccine. The sequencing used peripheral blood, collected 28 days after the second AZD1222 dose. V is TRBV11-2 and J is TRBJ2-3; D is possibly TRBD2 (6 bases). The CDR3 here is CASSLVGGRSTDTQYF. In nucleotides, the CDR3 is TGTGCCAGCAGCTTAGTGGGGGGTAGAAGCACAGATACGCAGTATTTT.